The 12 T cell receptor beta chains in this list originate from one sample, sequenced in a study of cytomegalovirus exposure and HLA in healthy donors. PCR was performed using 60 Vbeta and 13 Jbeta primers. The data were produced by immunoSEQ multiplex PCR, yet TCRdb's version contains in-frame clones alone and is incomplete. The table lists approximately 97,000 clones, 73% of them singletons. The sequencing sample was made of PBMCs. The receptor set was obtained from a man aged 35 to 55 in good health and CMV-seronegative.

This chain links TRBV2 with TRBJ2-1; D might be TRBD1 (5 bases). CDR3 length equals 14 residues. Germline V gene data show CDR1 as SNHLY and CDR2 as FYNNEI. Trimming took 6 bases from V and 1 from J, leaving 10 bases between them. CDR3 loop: CASRETASYNEQFF. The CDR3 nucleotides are TGTGCCAGCAGAGAGACAGCGTCCTACAATGAGCAGTTCTTC.

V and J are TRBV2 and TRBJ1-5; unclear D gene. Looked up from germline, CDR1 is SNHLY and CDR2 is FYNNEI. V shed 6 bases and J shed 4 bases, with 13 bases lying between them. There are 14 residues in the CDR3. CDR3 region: CASSPSQINQPQHF. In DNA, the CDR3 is TGTGCCAGCAGCCCGTCCCAGATAAATCAGCCCCAGCATTTT.

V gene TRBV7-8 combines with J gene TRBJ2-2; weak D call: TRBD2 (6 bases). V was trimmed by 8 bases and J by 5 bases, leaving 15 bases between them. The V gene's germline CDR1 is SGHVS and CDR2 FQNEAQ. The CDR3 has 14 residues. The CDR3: CASVEAGRTGELFF. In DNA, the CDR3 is TGTGCCAGCGTAGAGGCGGGGAGAACCGGGGAGCTGTTTTTT.

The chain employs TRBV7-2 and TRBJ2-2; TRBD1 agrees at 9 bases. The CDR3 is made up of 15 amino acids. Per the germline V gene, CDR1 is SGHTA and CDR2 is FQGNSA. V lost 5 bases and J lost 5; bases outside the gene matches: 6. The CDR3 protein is CASSRQGDLTGELFF. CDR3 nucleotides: TGTGCCAGCAGCCGACAGGGGGATTTGACCGGGGAGCTGTTTTTT.

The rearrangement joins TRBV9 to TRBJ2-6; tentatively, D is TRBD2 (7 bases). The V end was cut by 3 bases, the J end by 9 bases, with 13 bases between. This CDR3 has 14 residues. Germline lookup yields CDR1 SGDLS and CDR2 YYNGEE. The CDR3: CASSEGGWGNVLTF. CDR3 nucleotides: TGTGCCAGCAGCGAGGGGGGGTGGGGCAACGTCCTGACTTTC.

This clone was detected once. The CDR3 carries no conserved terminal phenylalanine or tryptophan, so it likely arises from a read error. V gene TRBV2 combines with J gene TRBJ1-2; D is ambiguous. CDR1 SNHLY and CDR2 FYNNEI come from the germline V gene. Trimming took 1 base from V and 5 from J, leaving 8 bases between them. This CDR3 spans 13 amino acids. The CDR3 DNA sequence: TGTGCCAGCAGTGAAGGGTGGAGGTATGGCTACACCGTC. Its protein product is CASSEGWRYGYTV.

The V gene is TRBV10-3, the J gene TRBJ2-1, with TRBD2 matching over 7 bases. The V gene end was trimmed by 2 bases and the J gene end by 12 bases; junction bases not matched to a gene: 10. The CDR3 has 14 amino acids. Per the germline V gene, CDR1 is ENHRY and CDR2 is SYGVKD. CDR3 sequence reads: CAISEPWPGGGQFF. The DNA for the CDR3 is TGTGCCATCAGTGAGCCCTGGCCGGGCGGGGGGCAGTTCTTC.

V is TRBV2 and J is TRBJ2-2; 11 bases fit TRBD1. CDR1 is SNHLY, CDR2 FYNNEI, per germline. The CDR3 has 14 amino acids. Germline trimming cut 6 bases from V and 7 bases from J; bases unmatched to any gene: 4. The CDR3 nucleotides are TGTGCCAGCAGGGGGACAGGGGGGTTCGGGGAGCTGTTTTTT. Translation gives CASRGTGGFGELFF. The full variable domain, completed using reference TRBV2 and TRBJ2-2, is EPEVTQTPSHQVTQMGQEVILRCVPISNHLYFYWYRQILGQKVEFLVSFYNNEISEKSEIFDDQFSVERPDGSNFTLKIRSTKLEDSAMYFCASRGTGGFGELFFGEGSRLTVL.

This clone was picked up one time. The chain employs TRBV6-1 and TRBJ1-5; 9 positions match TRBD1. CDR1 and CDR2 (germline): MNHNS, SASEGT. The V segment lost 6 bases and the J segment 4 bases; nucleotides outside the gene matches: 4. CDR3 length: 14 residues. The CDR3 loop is CASRQGQGNQPQHF. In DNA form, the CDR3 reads TGTGCCAGCAGACAGGGACAGGGAAATCAGCCCCAGCATTTT.

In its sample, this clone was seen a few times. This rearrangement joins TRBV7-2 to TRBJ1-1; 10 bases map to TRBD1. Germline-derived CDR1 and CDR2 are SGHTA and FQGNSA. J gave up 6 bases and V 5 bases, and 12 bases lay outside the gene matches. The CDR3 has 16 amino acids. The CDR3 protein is CASSPRMGQGNAEAFF. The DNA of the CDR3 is TGTGCCAGCAGCCCCCGAATGGGACAGGGGAATGCTGAAGCTTTCTTT. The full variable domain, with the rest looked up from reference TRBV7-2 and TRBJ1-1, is GAGVSQSPSNKVTEKGKDVELRCDPISGHTALYWYRQSLGQGLEFLIYFQGNSAPDKSGLPSDRFSAERTGGSVSTLTIQRTQQEDSAVYLCASSPRMGQGNAEAFFGQGTRLTVV.

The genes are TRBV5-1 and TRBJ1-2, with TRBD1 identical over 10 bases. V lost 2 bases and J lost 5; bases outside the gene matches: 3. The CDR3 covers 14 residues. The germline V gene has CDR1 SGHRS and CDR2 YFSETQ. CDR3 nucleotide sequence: TGCGCCAGCAGCTTAGGACAGGGGGAATATGGCTACACCTTC. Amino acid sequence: CASSLGQGEYGYTF.

As DNA, the CDR3 is TGTGCCAGTAGTATACGACAGGGACAGCCCAATCAGCCCCAGCATTTT. This encodes CASSIRQGQPNQPQHF. J is TRBJ1-5 and V is TRBV19; 7 bases are shared with TRBD1. Looked up from germline, CDR1 is LNHDA and CDR2 is SQIVND (reference sequence). The CDR3 covers 16 residues. The V gene end was trimmed by 2 bases and the J gene end by 3 bases; junction bases not matched to a gene: 7.